What follows is one T cell receptor (beta chain) and its context. What it binds is not known. The sample comes from a study of T-cell memory formation after mild COVID-19. The 5'RACE method, run with constant-segment primers, produced TCR alpha and TCR beta cDNA libraries (carrying sample barcodes and UMIs). TCRdb independently ran MiXCR on the 5' RACE reads; one entry per CDR3 protein. This table holds roughly 300,000 distinct CDR3 sequences, less than 9.5% found once. The CDR3 has 17 amino acids. The germline V gene encodes CDR1 LGHNA and CDR2 YSLEER. Trimming took 0 bases from V and 4 from J, leaving 18 bases between them. Study outcomes and limitations: Chiefly within CM and EM were the contracting CD4+ clones; CD8+ ones were within EMRA. Clones contracting across day 15 to 85 had a balanced CD4/CD8 profile; later expanding clones leaned CD4+.

This sequence joins TRBV4-3 and TRBJ1-1, with D tentatively TRBD1 (5 bases). The sequence derives from a young man who had mild COVID-19 (a few samples of this study predate the infection). Cell type and time point are not known. What was sequenced was PBMCs or a T cell subset sorted from them (not recorded which). The CDR3 sequence is CASSQDGRQRGVTEAFF. Here the CDR3 DNA reads TGCGCCAGCAGCCAAGATGGGCGTCAGAGGGGAGTCACTGAAGCTTTCTTT.